What follows is one T cell receptor beta chain and its context. This record comes from a study of Ad26.COV2.S vaccination and SARS-CoV-2 variants. As for the study in general: Donor had been placed in the Ad26.COV2.S arm of the COV1001 trial.

Stated treatment: roughly 20 received Ad26.COV2.S at low or high dose, single or two shots; about 5 received placebo; per-sample allocation not given. Following the first vaccine or placebo injection, samples were taken on day 63. Vaccine was an Ad26 vector expressing Wuhan-strain SARS-CoV-2 spike. The CDR3 is 16 amino acids. The V and J ends lost 5 bases and 1 base respectively, with 17 bases between them. Germline V gene data show CDR1 as MNHEY and CDR2 as SMNVEV (reference sequence). The method was immunoSEQ multiplex PCR; TCRdb's version includes in-frame clones alone and lacks a portion of them. The sample has 500,000 or so clones, 70% to 90% seen once.

This specimen was peripheral blood, taken in a trial of Ad26.COV2.S vaccine versus placebo. The clonotype originates from a person aged 18-60 years who received the Ad26.COV2.S COVID-19 vaccine or a placebo. The chain combines TRBV27 with TRBJ1-2; D unclear. CDR3 sequence (DNA): TGTGCCAGCAGTCCCCACCGAGGAGGTCGTAACTATGGCTACACCTTC. This encodes CASSPHRGGRNYGYTF.